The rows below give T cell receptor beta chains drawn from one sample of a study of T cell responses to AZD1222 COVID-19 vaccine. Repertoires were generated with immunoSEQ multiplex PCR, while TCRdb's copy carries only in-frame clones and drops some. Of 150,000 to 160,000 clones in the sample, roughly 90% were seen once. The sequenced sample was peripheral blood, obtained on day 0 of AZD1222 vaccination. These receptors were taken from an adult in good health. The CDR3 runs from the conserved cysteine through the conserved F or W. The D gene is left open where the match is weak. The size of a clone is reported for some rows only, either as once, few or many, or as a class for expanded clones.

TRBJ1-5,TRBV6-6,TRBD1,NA,CASAGTDNQPQHF,TGTGCCAGCGCGGGGACAGACAATCAGCCCCAGCATTTT
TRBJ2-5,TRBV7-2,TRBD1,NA,CASSLSGTGETQYF,TGTGCCAGCAGCTTGTCCGGGACAGGGGAGACCCAGTACTTC
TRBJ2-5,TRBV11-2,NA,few,CASSFKGQETQYF,TGTGCCAGCAGCTTTAAGGGTCAAGAGACCCAGTACTTC
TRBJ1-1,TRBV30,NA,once,CASGTLEAFF,TGTGCCTCCGGGACACTTGAAGCTTTCTTT
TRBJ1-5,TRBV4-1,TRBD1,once,CASSQETGGFNQPQHF,TGCGCCAGCAGCCAGGAGACAGGGGGCTTCAATCAGCCCCAGCATTTT
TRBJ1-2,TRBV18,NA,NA,CASSPTPGQDGYTF,TGTGCCAGCTCACCAACGCCGGGGCAGGATGGCTACACCTTC
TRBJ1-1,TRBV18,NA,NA,CASSHKNTEAFF,TGTGCCAGCTCCCACAAGAACACTGAAGCTTTCTTT
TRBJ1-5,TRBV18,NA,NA,CASSPTALGSGYSNQPQHF,TGTGCCAGCTCACCGACGGCTCTGGGGTCAGGGTATAGCAATCAGCCCCAGCATTTT
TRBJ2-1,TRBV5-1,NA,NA,CASSFRGPGENEQFF,TGCGCCAGCAGCTTTAGGGGTCCGGGAGAAAATGAGCAGTTCTTC
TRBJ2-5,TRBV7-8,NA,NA,CASSLGWQGLGTQETQYF,TGTGCCAGCAGCTTAGGATGGCAGGGGCTTGGGACACAAGAGACCCAGTACTTC
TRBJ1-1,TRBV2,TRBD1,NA,CASRAGTGNTEAFF,TGTGCCAGCAGGGCCGGGACAGGGAACACTGAAGCTTTCTTT
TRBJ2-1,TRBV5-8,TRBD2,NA,CASSFRLADRGEQFF,TGTGCCAGCAGCTTCCGACTAGCGGATAGGGGTGAGCAGTTCTTC
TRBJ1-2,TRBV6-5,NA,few,CASSYRIPSSGYTF,TGTGCCAGCAGTTACCGGATCCCGTCCAGTGGCTACACCTTC
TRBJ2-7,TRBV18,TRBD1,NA,CASSPRQGAYEQYF,TGTGCCAGCTCACCGCGGCAGGGGGCGTACGAGCAGTACTTC
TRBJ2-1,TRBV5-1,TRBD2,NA,CASSLEGRASGMNEQFF,TGCGCCAGCAGCTTGGAAGGTCGGGCTAGCGGGATGAATGAGCAGTTCTTC
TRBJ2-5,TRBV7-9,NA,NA,CASTPPSDFPYQETQYF,TGTGCCAGCACCCCCCCTTCAGACTTCCCGTACCAAGAGACCCAGTACTTC
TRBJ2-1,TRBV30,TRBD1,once,CAWSTGGGYNEQFF,TGTGCCTGGAGCACAGGGGGTGGCTACAATGAGCAGTTCTTC
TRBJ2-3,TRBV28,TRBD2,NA,CASSLPGGAGTDTQYF,TGTGCCAGCAGCCTACCGGGGGGAGCTGGCACAGATACGCAGTATTTT
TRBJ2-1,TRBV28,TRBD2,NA,CASSKTSGVWNEQFF,TGTGCCAGCAGTAAGACTAGCGGGGTTTGGAATGAGCAGTTCTTC
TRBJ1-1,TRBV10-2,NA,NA,CASTMRNTEAFF,TGCGCCAGCACTATGAGGAACACTGAAGCTTTCTTT
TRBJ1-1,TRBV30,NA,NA,CACGARLRMNTEAFF,TGTGCCTGTGGGGCACGCCTCCGAATGAACACTGAAGCTTTCTTT
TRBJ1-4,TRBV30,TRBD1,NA,CAWSGAAGGLANEKLFF,TGTGCCTGGAGTGGGGCGGCAGGGGGCCTTGCTAATGAAAAACTGTTTTTT
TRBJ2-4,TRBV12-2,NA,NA,CASRAAGVAKNIQYF,TGTGCAAGTCGCGCGGCGGGGGTTGCCAAAAACATTCAGTACTTC
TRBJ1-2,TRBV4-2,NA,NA,CASSQAVGQDYGYTF,TGTGCCAGCAGCCAAGCCGTCGGGCAAGACTATGGCTACACCTTC
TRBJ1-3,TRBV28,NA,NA,CASSFSRSGNTIYF,TGTGCCAGCAGTTTTTCCAGATCTGGAAACACCATATATTTT
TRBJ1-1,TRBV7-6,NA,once,CASSLAARPGTANTEAFF,TGTGCCAGCAGCTTAGCGGCCCGACCAGGGACGGCGAACACTGAAGCTTTCTTT
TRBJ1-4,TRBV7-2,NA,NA,CASSFPGRREKLFF,TGTGCCAGCAGCTTCCCGGGGCGCCGTGAAAAACTGTTTTTT
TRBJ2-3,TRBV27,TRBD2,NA,CASSLTSGGADTQYF,TGTGCCAGCAGTTTAACTAGCGGGGGGGCGGATACGCAGTATTTT
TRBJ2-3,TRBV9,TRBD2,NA,CASSVSSGDTQYF,TGTGCCAGCAGCGTGTCTAGCGGAGATACGCAGTATTTT
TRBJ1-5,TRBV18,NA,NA,CASSPGGPSNQPQHF,TGTGCCAGCTCACCGGGAGGCCCAAGCAATCAGCCCCAGCATTTT
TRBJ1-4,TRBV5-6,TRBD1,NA,CASTFGLRTGGIEKLFF,TGTGCCAGCACATTTGGTCTCAGGACAGGGGGCATTGAAAAACTGTTTTTT
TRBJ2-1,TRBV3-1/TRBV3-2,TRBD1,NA,CAVKAGQGGNEQFF,TGTGCCGTCAAGGCGGGACAGGGGGGGAATGAGCAGTTCTTC
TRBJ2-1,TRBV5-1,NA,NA,CASSLIWGTEQFF,TGCGCCAGCAGCTTGATATGGGGGACTGAGCAGTTCTTC
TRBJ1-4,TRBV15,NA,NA,CATSRAQGGEKLFF,TGTGCCACCAGCAGAGCGCAAGGGGGTGAAAAACTGTTTTTT
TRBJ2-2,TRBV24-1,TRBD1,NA,CATSGSSWTGDTGELFF,TGTGCCACCAGTGGTAGTTCCTGGACAGGGGACACCGGGGAGCTGTTTTTT
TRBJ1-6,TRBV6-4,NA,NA,CASSDRSSYNSPLHF,TGTGCCAGCAGTGACAGGAGCTCCTATAATTCACCCCTCCACTTT
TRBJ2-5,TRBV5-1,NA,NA,CASSPNSFQETQYF,TGCGCCAGCAGCCCAAACAGCTTTCAAGAGACCCAGTACTTC
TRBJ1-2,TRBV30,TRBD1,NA,CAWRPGTGAHYGYTF,TGTGCCTGGAGACCGGGGACAGGGGCCCACTATGGCTACACCTTC
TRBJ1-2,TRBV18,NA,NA,CASSFLQGPINYGYTF,TGTGCCAGCTCCTTTCTCCAAGGCCCTATTAACTATGGCTACACCTTC
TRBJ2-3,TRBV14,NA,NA,CASSQVEGNNTDTQYF,TGTGCCAGCAGCCAAGTGGAGGGAAACAACACAGATACGCAGTATTTT
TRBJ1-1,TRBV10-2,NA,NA,CASKDRGVEAFF,TGCGCCAGCAAGGATCGCGGGGTTGAAGCTTTCTTT